One TCR beta chain is described in this entry. Antigen unknown. Unique molecular identifiers tagged the TCRbeta library. TCRdb re-analysed the PCR reads in MiXCR, keeping a single row per CDR3 protein. The table has around 120,000 distinct CDR3 sequences, approximately 22% seen once. V was pared by 2 bases and J by 0 bases, with 5 bases between. Per the germline V gene, CDR1 is MNHEY and CDR2 is SMNVEV (reference sequence). The length of the CDR3 is 14 residues. This sample is part of a study of T-cell reconstitution after alpha-beta-depleted transplantation in children. Regarding the study as a whole: Several hundred expanded graft clones reportedly were the source of alpha-beta T cells about two months after transplant.

The rearrangement joins TRBV27 to TRBJ1-5; D ambiguous. Sequences were derived from PBMCs, mostly from graft donor cells, sampled 180 days after TCRalphabeta/CD19-depleted stem cell transplant. This clonotype was obtained from a male patient between 2 and 10 years old who had a stem cell transplant for chronic granulomatous disease, so the T cells may come from the graft donor. This CDR3 reads CASSLRYSNQPQHF. DNA of the CDR3: TGTGCCAGCAGTTTAAGGTATAGCAATCAGCCCCAGCATTTT.